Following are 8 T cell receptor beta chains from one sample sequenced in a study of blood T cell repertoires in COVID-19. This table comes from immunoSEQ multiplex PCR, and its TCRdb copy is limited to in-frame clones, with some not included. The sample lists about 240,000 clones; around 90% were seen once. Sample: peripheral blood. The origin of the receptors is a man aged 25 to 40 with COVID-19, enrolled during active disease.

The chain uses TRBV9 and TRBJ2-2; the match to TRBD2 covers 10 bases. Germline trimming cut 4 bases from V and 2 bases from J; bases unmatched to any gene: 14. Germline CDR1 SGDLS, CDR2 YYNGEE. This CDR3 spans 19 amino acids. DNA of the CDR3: TGTGCCAGCAGCCCCCGTAGTAGCGGGGGGCACACTAACACCGGGGAGCTGTTTTTT. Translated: CASSPRSSGGHTNTGELFF.

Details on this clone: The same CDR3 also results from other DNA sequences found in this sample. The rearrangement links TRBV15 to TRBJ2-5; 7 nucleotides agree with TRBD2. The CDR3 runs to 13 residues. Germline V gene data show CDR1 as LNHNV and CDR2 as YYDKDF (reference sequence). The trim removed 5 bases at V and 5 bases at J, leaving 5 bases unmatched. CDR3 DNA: TGTGCCACCAGCTCGGCCGGGGGGGAGACCCAGTACTTC. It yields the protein CATSSAGGETQYF.

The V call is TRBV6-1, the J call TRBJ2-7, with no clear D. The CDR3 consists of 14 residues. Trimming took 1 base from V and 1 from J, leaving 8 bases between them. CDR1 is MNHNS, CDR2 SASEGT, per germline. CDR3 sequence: CASSEDHSSYEQYF. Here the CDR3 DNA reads TGTGCCAGCAGTGAAGACCACAGTTCCTACGAGCAGTACTTC.

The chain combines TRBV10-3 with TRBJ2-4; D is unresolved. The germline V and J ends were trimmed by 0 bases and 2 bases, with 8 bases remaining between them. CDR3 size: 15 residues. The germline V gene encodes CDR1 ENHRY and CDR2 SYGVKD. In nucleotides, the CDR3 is TGTGCCATCAGTGAGTCACTCCATCCCAAAAACATTCAGTACTTC. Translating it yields CAISESLHPKNIQYF.

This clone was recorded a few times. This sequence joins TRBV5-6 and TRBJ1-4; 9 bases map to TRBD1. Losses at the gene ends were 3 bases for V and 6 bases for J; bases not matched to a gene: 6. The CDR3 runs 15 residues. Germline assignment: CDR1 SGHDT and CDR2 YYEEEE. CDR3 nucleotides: TGTGCCAGCAGCTCGGACAGGGGAAACGATGAAAAACTGTTTTTT. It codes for CASSSDRGNDEKLFF.

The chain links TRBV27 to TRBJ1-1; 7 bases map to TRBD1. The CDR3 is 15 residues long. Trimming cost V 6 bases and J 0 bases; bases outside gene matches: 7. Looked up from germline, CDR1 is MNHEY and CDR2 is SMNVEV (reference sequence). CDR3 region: CASRARDRLNTEAFF. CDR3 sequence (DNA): TGTGCCAGCAGGGCCCGGGACAGATTGAACACTGAAGCTTTCTTT.

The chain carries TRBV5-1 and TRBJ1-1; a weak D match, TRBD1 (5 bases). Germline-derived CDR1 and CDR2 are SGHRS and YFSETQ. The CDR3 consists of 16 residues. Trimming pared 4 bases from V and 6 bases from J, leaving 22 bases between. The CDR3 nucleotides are TGCGCCAGCAGCAGGCAAAGCAGGGTGGAAATACCTGAAGCTTTCTTT. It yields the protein CASSRQSRVEIPEAFF.

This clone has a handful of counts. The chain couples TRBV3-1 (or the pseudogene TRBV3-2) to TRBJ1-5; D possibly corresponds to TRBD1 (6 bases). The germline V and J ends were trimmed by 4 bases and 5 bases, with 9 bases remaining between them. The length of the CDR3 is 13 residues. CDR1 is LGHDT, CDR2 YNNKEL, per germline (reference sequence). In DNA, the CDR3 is TGTGCCAGCAGCCTACAGGGTTATCAGCCCCAGCATTTT. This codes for CASSLQGYQPQHF.